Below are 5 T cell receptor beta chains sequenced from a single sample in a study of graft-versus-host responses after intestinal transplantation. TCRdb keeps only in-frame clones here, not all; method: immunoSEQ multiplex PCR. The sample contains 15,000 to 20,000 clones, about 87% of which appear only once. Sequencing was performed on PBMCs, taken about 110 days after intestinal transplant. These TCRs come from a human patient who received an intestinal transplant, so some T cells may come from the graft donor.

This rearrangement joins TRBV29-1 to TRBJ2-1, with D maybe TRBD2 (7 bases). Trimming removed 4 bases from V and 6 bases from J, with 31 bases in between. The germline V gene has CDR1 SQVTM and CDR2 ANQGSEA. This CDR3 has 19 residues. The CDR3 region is CSVAVVAGPGGQVGNEQFF. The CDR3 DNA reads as TGCAGCGTTGCCGTAGTGGCGGGACCCGGGGGGCAAGTGGGCAATGAGCAGTTCTTC.

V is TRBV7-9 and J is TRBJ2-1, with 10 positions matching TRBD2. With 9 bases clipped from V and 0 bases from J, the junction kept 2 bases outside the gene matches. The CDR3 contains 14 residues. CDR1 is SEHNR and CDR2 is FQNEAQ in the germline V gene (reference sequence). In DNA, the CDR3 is TGTGCCAGTACTAGCGGGACCTCCTACAATGAGCAGTTCTTC. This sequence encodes CASTSGTSYNEQFF.

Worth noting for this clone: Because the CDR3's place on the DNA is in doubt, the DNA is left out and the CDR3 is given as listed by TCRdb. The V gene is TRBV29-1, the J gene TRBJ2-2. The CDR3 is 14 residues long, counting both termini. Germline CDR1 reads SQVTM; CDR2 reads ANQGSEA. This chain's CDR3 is CSVPLVMGSGELFF.

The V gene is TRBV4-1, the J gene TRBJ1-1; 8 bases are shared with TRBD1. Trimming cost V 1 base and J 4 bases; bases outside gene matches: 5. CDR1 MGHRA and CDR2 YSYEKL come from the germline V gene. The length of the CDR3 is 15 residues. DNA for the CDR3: TGCGCCAGCAGCCAAGGGCAGGGGGCATTCACTGAAGCTTTCTTT. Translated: CASSQGQGAFTEAFF.

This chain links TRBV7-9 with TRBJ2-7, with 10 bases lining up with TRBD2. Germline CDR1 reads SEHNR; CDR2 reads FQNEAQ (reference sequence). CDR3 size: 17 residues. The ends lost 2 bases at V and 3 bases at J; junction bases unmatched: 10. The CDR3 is CASSLREREGQGYEQYF. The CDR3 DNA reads TGTGCCAGCAGCTTAAGGGAGCGGGAGGGCCAGGGCTACGAGCAGTACTTC.